This TCR beta chain was profiled in a study of immune evolution from preneoplasia to lung adenocarcinoma. Trimming took 8 bases from V and 0 from J, leaving 22 bases between them. The CDR3 runs 17 residues. Germline V gene sequence: CDR1 SGHVS, CDR2 FQNEAQ. Libraries were prepared by immunoSEQ multiplex PCR; TCRdb keeps only in-frame clonotypes and omits some of them. The sample lists fewer than 1,500 clones, roughly three quarters occurring once. What was sequenced was FFPE atypical adenomatous hyperplasia tissue from the lung. Subset specified: atypical adenomatous hyperplasia (AAH), lung preneoplasia. The chain carries TRBV7-8 and TRBJ1-1; D perhaps matches TRBD1 (5 bases). This clonotype originated in a person between 70 and 80 years old with lung adenocarcinoma. CDR3 protein: CASPSGHPRPMNTEAFF. The CDR3 region has the DNA TGTGCCAGCCCCTCCGGACACCCCCGGCCAATGAACACTGAAGCTTTCTTT.